Below, 2 T cell receptor beta chains from the same sample are listed, as sequenced in a study of molecular identifiers for immune sequencing clone quantification. Each CDR3 protein gets one entry after TCRdb re-called the PCR reads with MiXCR. The data show some 65,000 distinct CDR3 sequences, approximately 18% seen once. Material for sequencing was naive CD8+ T cells from blood, with Jurkat cell RNA spiked in. Noted subset: FACS-sorted CD8+CD4-CCR7+CD45RA+ naive T cells. These receptor sequences come from a human donor in good health. Some libraries in this study had Jurkat cell RNA spiked in.

This clonotype was counted ten times or more. This rearrangement joins TRBV4-2 to TRBJ2-6; D possibly uses TRBD1 or TRBD2 (5 bases each). V was trimmed by 1 base and J by 0 bases, leaving 7 bases between them. The CDR3 covers 16 residues. CDR1 LGHNA and CDR2 YNFKEQ come from the germline V gene. DNA for the CDR3: TGTGCCAGCAGCCAAGGGGACCACTCTGGGGCCAACGTCCTGACTTTC. Amino acids: CASSQGDHSGANVLTF.

In its sample, this clonotype was seen many times. The chain carries TRBV29-1 and TRBJ1-1; 12 positions match TRBD1. V lost 7 bases, J lost 6 bases, and 3 bases stayed unmatched. CDR3 length equals 12 residues. From germline, CDR1 is SQVTM and CDR2 ANQGSEA. The CDR3 nucleotides read TGCAGCGGGGGGACAGGGGGCCCTGAAGCTTTCTTT. Residues: CSGGTGGPEAFF.